The 5 T cell receptor beta chains below all came from one sample that was sequenced in a study of technical replicates of blood from a few donors. The assay was immunoSEQ multiplex PCR, and TCRdb's table has in-frame clones only and misses some. The top ten clones hold about 0.26% of a sample with about 90,000 clones, 85% to 95% of them seen once. Sequencing used T cells isolated from PBMCs. The receptors come from a human donor in good health.

V gene TRBV7-2 combines with J gene TRBJ2-1; TRBD1 agrees at 9 bases. The CDR3 extends over 18 amino acids. CDR1 SGHTA and CDR2 FQGNSA come from the germline V gene. Losses at the gene ends were 5 bases for V and 0 bases for J; bases not matched to a gene: 11. Here the CDR3 reads CASSLGTGRMGSYNEQFF. In DNA form, the CDR3 reads TGTGCCAGCAGCCTCGGGACAGGGAGAATGGGCTCCTACAATGAGCAGTTCTTC.

The chain has TRBV5-1 and TRBJ1-2; D may be TRBD1 (6 bases). Germline assignment: CDR1 SGHRS and CDR2 YFSETQ. Deletions cut 3 bases from V and 14 bases from J, with 17 bases between. The CDR3 has 12 residues. The chain's CDR3 is CASSWGPTQGTF. The CDR3 coding sequence is TGCGCCAGCAGCTGGGGCCCCACACAGGGAACCTTC. Full variable domain (remainder filled in from reference TRBV5-1 and TRBJ1-2): KAGVTQTPRYLIKTRGQQVTLSCSPISGHRSVSWYQQTPGQGLQFLFEYFSETQRNKGNFPGRFSGRQFSNSRSEMNVSTLELGDSALYLCASSWGPTQGTFGSGTRLTVV.

The V call is TRBV15, the J call TRBJ2-1; maybe TRBD2 (5 bases). V was shortened by 1 base and J by 4 bases, with 29 bases between the two germline ends. Germline lookup yields CDR1 LNHNV and CDR2 YYDKDF (reference sequence). This CDR3 has 21 amino acids. For the CDR3, the DNA is TGTGCCACCAGCAGAGTTGGTACCTGGTTCGGCGGGTCGCCTTATTACAATGAGCAGTTCTTC. As protein: CATSRVGTWFGGSPYYNEQFF.

This chain links TRBV7-9 with TRBJ2-1; D may be TRBD2 (6 bases). The CDR3 consists of 15 residues. Germline V gives CDR1 SEHNR, CDR2 FQNEAQ (reference sequence). With 2 bases removed from V and 5 bases from J, the gap between germline ends came to 13 bases. CDR3 DNA: TGTGCCAGCAGCTTAATTGGGAGGAGAAACAATGAGCAGTTCTTC. It codes for CASSLIGRRNNEQFF. The full variable domain, its missing parts supplied by reference TRBV7-9 and TRBJ2-1, is DTGVSQNPRHKITKRGQNVTFRCDPISEHNRLYWYRQTLGQGPEFLTYFQNEAQLEKSRLLSDRFSAERPKGSFSTLEIQRTEQGDSAMYLCASSLIGRRNNEQFFGPGTRLTVL.

The rearrangement links TRBV14 to TRBJ1-2; D not resolved. The CDR3 runs 13 residues. The V and J ends lost 3 bases and 3 bases respectively, with 8 bases between them. The germline CDR1 and CDR2 sequences are SGHDN and FVKESK. The CDR3 DNA follows: TGTGCCAGCAGCCAGGCGGGGTACTATGGCTACACCTTC. Translated, it gives CASSQAGYYGYTF.